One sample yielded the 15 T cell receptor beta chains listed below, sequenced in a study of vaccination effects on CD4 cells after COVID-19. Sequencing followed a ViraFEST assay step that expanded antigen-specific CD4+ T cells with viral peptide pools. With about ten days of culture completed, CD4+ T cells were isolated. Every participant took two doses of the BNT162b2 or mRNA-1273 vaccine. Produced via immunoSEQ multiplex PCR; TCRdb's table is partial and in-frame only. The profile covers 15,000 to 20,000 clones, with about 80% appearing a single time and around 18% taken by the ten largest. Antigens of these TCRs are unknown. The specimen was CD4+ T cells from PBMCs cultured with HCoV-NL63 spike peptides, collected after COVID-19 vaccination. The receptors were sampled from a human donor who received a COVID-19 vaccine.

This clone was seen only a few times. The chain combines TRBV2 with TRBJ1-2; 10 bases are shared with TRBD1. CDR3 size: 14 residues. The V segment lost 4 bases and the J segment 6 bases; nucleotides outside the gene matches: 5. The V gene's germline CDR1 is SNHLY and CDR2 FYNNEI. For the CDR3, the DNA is TGTGCCAGCAGTGTATACGGGACAGGGGATGGCTACACCTTC. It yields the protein CASSVYGTGDGYTF.

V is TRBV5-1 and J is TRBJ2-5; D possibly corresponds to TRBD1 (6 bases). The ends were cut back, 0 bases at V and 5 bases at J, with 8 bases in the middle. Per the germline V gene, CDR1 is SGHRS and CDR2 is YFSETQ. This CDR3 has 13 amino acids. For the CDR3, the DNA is TGCGCCAGCAGCTTGGACAGGGACGAGACCCAGTACTTC. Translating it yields CASSLDRDETQYF.

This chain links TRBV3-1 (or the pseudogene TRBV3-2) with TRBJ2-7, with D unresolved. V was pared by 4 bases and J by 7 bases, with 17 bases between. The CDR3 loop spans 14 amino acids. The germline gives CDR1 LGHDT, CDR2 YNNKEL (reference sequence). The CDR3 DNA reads TGTGCCAGCAGCCGCTCGCCGAAAGCATGGGAGCAGTACTTC. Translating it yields CASSRSPKAWEQYF.

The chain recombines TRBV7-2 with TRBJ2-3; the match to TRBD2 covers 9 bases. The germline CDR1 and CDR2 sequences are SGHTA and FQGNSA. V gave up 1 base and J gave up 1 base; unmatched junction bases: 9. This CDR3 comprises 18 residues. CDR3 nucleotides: TGTGCCAGCAGCTTAGGCGCTAGCGGGGTTTCTGGCACAGATACGCAGTATTTT. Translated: CASSLGASGVSGTDTQYF.

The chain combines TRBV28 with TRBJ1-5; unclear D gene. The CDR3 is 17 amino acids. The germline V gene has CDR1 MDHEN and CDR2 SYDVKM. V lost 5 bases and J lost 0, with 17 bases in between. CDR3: CASSPGGRLYSNQPQHF. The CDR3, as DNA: TGTGCCAGCAGTCCTGGCGGACGTCTTTATAGCAATCAGCCCCAGCATTTT.

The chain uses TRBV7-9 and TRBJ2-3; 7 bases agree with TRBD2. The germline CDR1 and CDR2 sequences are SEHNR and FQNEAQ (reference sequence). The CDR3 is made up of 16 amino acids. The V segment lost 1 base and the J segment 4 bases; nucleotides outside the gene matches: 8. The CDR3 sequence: CASSLGGGSAADTQYF. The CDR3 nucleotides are TGTGCCAGCAGCTTAGGAGGCGGGAGTGCGGCAGATACGCAGTATTTT.

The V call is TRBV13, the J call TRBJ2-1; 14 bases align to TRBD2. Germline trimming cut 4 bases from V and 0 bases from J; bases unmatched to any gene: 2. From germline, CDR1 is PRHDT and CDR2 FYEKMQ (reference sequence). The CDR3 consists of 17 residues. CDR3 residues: CASSSGTSGSSYNEQFF. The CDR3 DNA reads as TGTGCCAGCAGCTCTGGGACTAGCGGGAGCTCCTACAATGAGCAGTTCTTC.

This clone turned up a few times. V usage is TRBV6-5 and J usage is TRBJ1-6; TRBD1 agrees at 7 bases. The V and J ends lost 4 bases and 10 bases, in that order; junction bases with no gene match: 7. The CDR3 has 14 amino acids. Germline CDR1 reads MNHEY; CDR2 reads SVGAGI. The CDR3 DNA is TGTGCCAGCAGTTCAGGGGGGTTGGGGTCACCCCTCCACTTT. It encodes CASSSGGLGSPLHF.

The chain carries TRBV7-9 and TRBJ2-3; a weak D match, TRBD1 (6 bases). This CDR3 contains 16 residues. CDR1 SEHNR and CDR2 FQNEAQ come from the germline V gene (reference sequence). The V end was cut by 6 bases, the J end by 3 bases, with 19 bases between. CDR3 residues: CASSLGQSAVTDTQYF. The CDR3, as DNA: TGTGCCAGCAGTCTCGGACAGTCCGCCGTTACAGATACGCAGTATTTT.

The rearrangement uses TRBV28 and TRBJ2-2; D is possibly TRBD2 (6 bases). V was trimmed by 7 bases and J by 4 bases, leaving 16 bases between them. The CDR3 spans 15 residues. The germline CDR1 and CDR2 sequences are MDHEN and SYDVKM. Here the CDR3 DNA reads TGTGCCAGCACGGGCGGCGGGGCGGCCACCGGGGAGCTGTTTTTT. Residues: CASTGGGAATGELFF.

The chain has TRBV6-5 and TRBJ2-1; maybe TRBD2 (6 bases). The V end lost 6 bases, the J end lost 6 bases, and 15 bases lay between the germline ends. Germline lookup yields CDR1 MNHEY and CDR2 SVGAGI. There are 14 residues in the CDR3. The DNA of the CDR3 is TGTGCCAGCAGGGCCGGGACTGGAGGCAATGAGCAGTTCTTC. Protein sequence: CASRAGTGGNEQFF.

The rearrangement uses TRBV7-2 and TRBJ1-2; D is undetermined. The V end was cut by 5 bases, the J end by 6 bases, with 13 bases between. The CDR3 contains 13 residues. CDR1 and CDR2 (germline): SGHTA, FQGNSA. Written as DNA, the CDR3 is TGTGCCAGCAGCCCTAAGGACGGGGATGGCTACACCTTC. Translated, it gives CASSPKDGDGYTF.

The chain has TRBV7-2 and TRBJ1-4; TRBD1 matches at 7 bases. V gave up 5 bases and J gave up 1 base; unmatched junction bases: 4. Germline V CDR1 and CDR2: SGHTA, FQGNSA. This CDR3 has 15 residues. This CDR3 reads CASSPHRGTNEKLFF. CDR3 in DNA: TGTGCCAGCAGCCCGCACAGGGGAACTAATGAAAAACTGTTTTTT.

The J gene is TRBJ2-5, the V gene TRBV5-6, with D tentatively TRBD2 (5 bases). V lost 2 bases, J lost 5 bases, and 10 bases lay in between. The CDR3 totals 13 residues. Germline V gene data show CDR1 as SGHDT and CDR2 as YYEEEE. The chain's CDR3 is CASSLERRETQYF. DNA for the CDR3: TGTGCCAGCAGCTTAGAGCGGCGGGAGACCCAGTACTTC.

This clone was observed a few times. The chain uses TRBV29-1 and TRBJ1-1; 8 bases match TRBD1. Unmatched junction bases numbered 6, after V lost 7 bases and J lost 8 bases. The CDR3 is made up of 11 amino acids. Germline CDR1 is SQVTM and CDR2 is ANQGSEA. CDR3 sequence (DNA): TGCAGCGGGAGGACAGGGCCCGAAGCTTTCTTT. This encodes CSGRTGPEAFF.